A selection of T cell receptor beta chains follows, all from one sample in a study of CD8+ T cells in alopecia areata. Profiling relied on immunoSEQ multiplex PCR, and the TCRdb table lists in-frame clones only, not all of them. The sample lists roughly 190,000 clones, roughly 66% seen once, with around 0.92% in the top ten. Sequences were derived from CD4+ T cells sorted from blood, sampled at week 24, from a patient treated with tofacitinib. Receptors were obtained from a human donor with alopecia areata. Both conserved end residues are part of each CDR3. The order of the fields is J gene, D gene, V gene, clone size, CDR3 DNA, CDR3 protein. D genes are given only for firm matches. Only some rows state a clone size, as once, few, many or a class for expanded clones.

>TRBJ2-2|.|TRBV19|.
TGTGCCAGTAGTGCCCAGGGCACCGGGGAGCTGTTTTTT
CASSAQGTGELFF
>TRBJ2-1|TRBD2|TRBV30|few
TGTGCCTCTATCGGCGGCCTAGCGGGGGGCAATGAGCAGTTCTTC
CASIGGLAGGNEQFF
>TRBJ1-4|.|TRBV25-1|.
TGTGCCAGCAGTGAACCCAGTGGGCTCGGTGAAAAACTGTTTTTT
CASSEPSGLGEKLFF
>TRBJ2-5|TRBD2|TRBV7-6|few
TGTGCCAGCAGCCCCATAGCGGGGGGTAAAGAGACCCAGTACTTC
CASSPIAGGKETQYF
>TRBJ1-6|.|TRBV9|.
TGTGCCAGCAGCGTAGGAGGGGAAGCCAATTCACCCCTCCACTTT
CASSVGGEANSPLHF
>TRBJ1-4|.|TRBV29-1|.
TGCAGCGTTGTCGGAACGACTAATGAAAAACTGTTTTTT
CSVVGTTNEKLFF
>TRBJ2-3|TRBD2|TRBV14|few
TGTGCCAGCAGCCAGCGAGCGGGGGTGACAGATACGCAGTATTTT
CASSQRAGVTDTQYF
>TRBJ2-3|TRBD2|TRBV6-4|.
TGTGCCAGCAGTGTACCGGGAGGTACGCAGTATTTT
CASSVPGGTQYF
>TRBJ2-4|TRBD2|TRBV30|.
TGTGCCTGGAGCGCTAGCGGGGAAAACATTCAGTACTTC
CAWSASGENIQYF
>TRBJ1-2|.|TRBV30|.
TGTGCCTGGAGTGGGCAGGGTGTGTACTATGACTACACCTTC
CAWSGQGVYYDYTF
>TRBJ2-1|TRBD2|TRBV29-1|.
TGCAGCGTTGACCCTAGCGGGGGGGCAAATGAGCAGTTCTTC
CSVDPSGGANEQFF
>TRBJ1-1|.|TRBV25-1|.
TGTGCCAGCAGTGGCGGGGGGATTATGAACACTGAAGCTTTCTTT
CASSGGGIMNTEAFF
>TRBJ2-4|TRBD1|TRBV5-6|few
TGTGCCAGCAGCTCACCTCGAGGACAGGGCTACTTC
CASSSPRGQGYF
>TRBJ1-1|.|TRBV29-1|.
TGCAGCGTCTATTCCATTGGAGCTTTCTTT
CSVYSIGAFF
>TRBJ2-4|.|TRBV2|few
TGTGCCAGCAGATTGGAGAGGACGGACATTCAGTACTTC
CASRLERTDIQYF
>TRBJ1-5|.|TRBV7-9|.
TGTGCCAGCAGCTTCCGAGACAGAGGAACCCAGCATTTT
CASSFRDRGTQHF
>TRBJ2-7|.|TRBV5-1|once
TGCGCCAGCAGCTCGCCAGCCGGCTACGAGCAGTACTTC
CASSSPAGYEQYF
>TRBJ1-2|TRBD1|TRBV29-1|.
TGCAGCGTTGTACAGGGGATCTATGGCTACACCTTC
CSVVQGIYGYTF
>TRBJ1-2|.|TRBV30|.
TGTGCCTGGAGCCCCATCGAGCACTATGGCTACACCTTC
CAWSPIEHYGYTF
>TRBJ1-6|TRBD1|TRBV15|.
TGTGCCACCAGCAGAGGAGACCGGGACAGGGACTTT
CATSRGDRDRDF
>TRBJ2-5|TRBD1|TRBV10-3|many
TGTGCCACCCAGGGACAGCAAGAGACCCAGTACTTC
CATQGQQETQYF
>TRBJ2-3|.|TRBV4-3|.
TGCGCCAGCAGCGTTCGGTCTATCGGGGGGCCAGATACGCAGTATTTT
CASSVRSIGGPDTQYF
>TRBJ2-1|TRBD2|TRBV30|.
TGTGCCTGGAGTGTACTCCTAGCGGGGACCTACAATGAGCAGTTCTTC
CAWSVLLAGTYNEQFF
>TRBJ1-2|TRBD1|TRBV5-6|few
TGTGCCAGCCAACCAAGGACAGGAAACTATGGCTACACCTTC
CASQPRTGNYGYTF
>TRBJ1-1|.|TRBV29-1|.
TGCAGCGCCTCCCGCGCGGTGGGGGCGAGCACTGAAGCTTTCTTT
CSASRAVGASTEAFF
>TRBJ2-5|.|TRBV5-1|few
TGCGCCAGCAGCTTGGGGGCAGCTCAAGAGACCCAGTACTTC
CASSLGAAQETQYF
>TRBJ2-5|TRBD1|TRBV5-1|.
TGCGCCAGCAGCTTGGAATGGACAGGTGGGGAGACCCAGTACTTC
CASSLEWTGGETQYF
>TRBJ2-2|.|TRBV29-1|.
TGCAGCGCCACGGTGGCGGGCACCGGGGAGCTGTTTTTT
CSATVAGTGELFF
>TRBJ1-1|.|TRBV30|.
TGTGCCTGGAGTACTAACAGACACTTGAACACTGAAGCTTTCTTT
CAWSTNRHLNTEAFF